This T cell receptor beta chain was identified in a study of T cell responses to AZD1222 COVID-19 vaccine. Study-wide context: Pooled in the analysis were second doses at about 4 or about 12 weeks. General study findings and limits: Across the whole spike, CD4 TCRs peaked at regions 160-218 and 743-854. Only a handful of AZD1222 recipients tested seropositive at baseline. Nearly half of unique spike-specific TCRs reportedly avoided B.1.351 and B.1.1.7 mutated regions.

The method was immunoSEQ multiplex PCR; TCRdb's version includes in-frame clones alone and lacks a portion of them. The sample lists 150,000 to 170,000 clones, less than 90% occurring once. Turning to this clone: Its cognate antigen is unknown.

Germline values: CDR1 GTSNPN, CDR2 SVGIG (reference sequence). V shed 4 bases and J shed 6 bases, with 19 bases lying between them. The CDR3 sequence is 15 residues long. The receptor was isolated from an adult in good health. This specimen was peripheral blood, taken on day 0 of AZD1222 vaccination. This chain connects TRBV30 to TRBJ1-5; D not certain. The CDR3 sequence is CAWIDPGKGGQPQHF. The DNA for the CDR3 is TGTGCCTGGATCGACCCTGGGAAGGGCGGTCAGCCCCAGCATTTT. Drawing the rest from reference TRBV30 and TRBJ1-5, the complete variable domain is SQTIHQWPATLVQPVGSPLSLECTVEGTSNPNLYWYRQAAGRGLQLLFYSVGIGQISSEVPQNLSASRPQDRQFILSSKKLLLSDSGFYLCAWIDPGKGGQPQHFGDGTRLSIL.